A single sample is the source of the 13 T cell receptor beta chains below, sequenced in a study of human T cells and chemical hapten exposure. TCRdb fed the RACE reads into MiXCR, producing one record per CDR3 protein. The table lists 250,000 or so distinct CDR3 sequences, approximately 8.6% of them singletons. Time point reported: pre-sensitization, week 0. Treatment meaning: therapeutic diphenylcyclopropenone sensitization with weekly scalp DPC. Sample: whole blood, taken in connection with sensitization to the hapten diphenylcyclopropenone (DPC). These receptors all come from a woman between 40 and 55 years old with alopecia areata. Some clones in this sample may be carry-over from other donors' samples.

The genes are TRBV10-3 and TRBJ2-6, with no clear D. Trimming cost V 5 bases and J 0 bases, with 8 bases left between them. The V gene's germline CDR1 is ENHRY and CDR2 SYGVKD. This CDR3 has 15 residues. The CDR3 here is CAISTTPSGANVLTF. CDR3 nucleotide sequence: TGTGCCATCAGTACGACCCCCTCTGGGGCCAACGTCCTGACTTTC.

Only a few counts were recorded for this clonotype. The chain joins TRBV7-8 to TRBJ1-6; D is uncertain. This CDR3 spans 16 amino acids. The germline CDR1 and CDR2 sequences are SGHVS and FQNEAQ. V was pared by 0 bases and J by 6 bases, with 12 bases between. CDR3 residues: CASSLAYGGVNSPLHF. The DNA for the CDR3 is TGTGCCAGCAGCTTAGCGTACGGAGGCGTTAATTCACCCCTCCACTTT.

This clonotype was counted only a few times. The V and J genes are TRBV9 and TRBJ2-1, with D possibly TRBD2 on 6 matching bases. Trimming left V 0 bases short and J 5 bases short, with 12 bases between. The CDR3 has 15 amino acids. Germline V gene sequence: CDR1 SGDLS, CDR2 YYNGEE. The CDR3 sequence is CASSVDYSGHNEQFF. In DNA form, the CDR3 reads TGTGCCAGCAGCGTAGATTATAGCGGCCACAATGAGCAGTTCTTC. The full variable domain, rest sourced from reference TRBV9 and TRBJ2-1, is DSGVTQTPKHLITATGQRVTLRCSPRSGDLSVYWYQQSLDQGLQFLIQYYNGEERAKGNILERFSAQQFPDLHSELNLSSLELGDSALYFCASSVDYSGHNEQFFGPGTRLTVL.

This clonotype was counted between two and nine times. V gene TRBV10-3 combines with J gene TRBJ2-2, with 10 bases that match TRBD2. The CDR3 has 18 amino acids. Germline V CDR1 and CDR2: ENHRY, SYGVKD. V was pared by 8 bases and J by 6 bases, with 18 bases of the junction left unmatched. The CDR3 protein is CAIHPSSGRSRGAGELFF. The CDR3 nucleotides read TGTGCCATCCACCCCTCTAGCGGGAGAAGTCGGGGGGCCGGGGAGCTGTTTTTT.

This clonotype was observed at least ten times. The chain has TRBV28 and TRBJ2-3; 7 bases match TRBD1. The CDR3 covers 15 residues. Trimming took 5 bases from V and 4 from J; bases not matched to a gene: 9. Per the germline V gene, CDR1 is MDHEN and CDR2 is SYDVKM. The CDR3 protein is CASSPQTGYADTQYF. The CDR3 DNA sequence: TGTGCCAGCAGTCCACAGACAGGGTACGCAGATACGCAGTATTTT. Variable domain in full (rest from reference TRBV28 and TRBJ2-3): DVKVTQSSRYLVKRTGEKVFLECVQDMDHENMFWYRQDPGLGLRLIYFSYDVKMKEKGDIPEGYSVSREKKERFSLILESASTNQTSMYLCASSPQTGYADTQYFGPGTRLTVL.

This clonotype was recorded a few times. The chain recombines TRBV4-1 with TRBJ2-2; a weak D match, TRBD1 (5 bases). This CDR3 contains 16 residues. The V gene's germline CDR1 is MGHRA and CDR2 YSYEKL. V lost 1 base to trimming and J lost 4 bases, with 13 bases between them. The CDR3: CASSQVGVPPTGELFF. The CDR3 coding sequence is TGCGCCAGCAGCCAAGTAGGGGTCCCTCCCACCGGGGAGCTGTTTTTT.

This chain connects TRBV20-1 to TRBJ2-5, with TRBD2 matching 7 bases. Germline assignment: CDR1 DFQATT and CDR2 SNEGSKA (reference sequence). The ends lost 3 bases at V and 5 bases at J; junction bases unmatched: 6. There are 13 residues in the CDR3. The DNA of the CDR3 is TGCAGTGCTAGGGGCCTAGCGGACGAGACCCAGTACTTC. Its translation is CSARGLADETQYF.

This clonotype was detected many times. CDR3 bases: TGTGCCATCAGTGAGATCCCCGACGGAACCTACGAGCAGTACTTC. It translates to CAISEIPDGTYEQYF. The chain has TRBV10-3 and TRBJ2-7; D is undetermined. Germline V gene lookup returns CDR1 ENHRY and CDR2 SYGVKD. V was cut by 2 bases and J by 2 bases, with 13 bases left in between. The CDR3 has 15 residues.

This clonotype was detected many times. This chain uses TRBV7-9 with TRBJ2-4; 7 bases agree with TRBD1. V dropped 1 base and J dropped 0; count of bases not matched to a gene: 12. Germline loops: CDR1 SEHNR, CDR2 FQNEAQ (reference sequence). This CDR3 has 19 residues. CDR3 sequence reads: CASSLVLTGPKVAKNIQYF. Here the CDR3 DNA reads TGTGCCAGCAGCTTAGTATTGACAGGGCCCAAGGTAGCCAAAAACATTCAGTACTTC.

For the CDR3, the DNA is TGTGCCAGCAGCCTAGGTCGTCGACAGGGGGCTTATGAGCAGTTCTTC. Protein: CASSLGRRQGAYEQFF. This chain links TRBV3-1 with TRBJ2-1; TRBD1 matches 10 bases. The CDR3 runs 16 residues. Germline CDR1 reads LGHDT; CDR2 reads YNNKEL (reference sequence). Trimming at V came to 4 bases and at J to 8 bases, leaving 11 bases not matched to a gene.

V and J are TRBV7-2 and TRBJ2-3, with D maybe TRBD2 (5 bases). V was trimmed by 4 bases and J by 6 bases, leaving 14 bases between them. Germline lookup yields CDR1 SGHTA and CDR2 FQGNSA. This CDR3 region has 14 residues. The CDR3 protein is CASSSGVNADTQYF. The CDR3 bases are TGTGCCAGCAGCTCCGGGGTAAACGCGGATACGCAGTATTTT.

J is TRBJ2-1 and V is TRBV7-3; a possible D gene is TRBD2 (5 bases). V was cut by 1 base and J by 6 bases, with 10 bases left in between. CDR3 length equals 14 residues. CDR1 is SGHTA, CDR2 FQGTGA, per germline. The CDR3: CASSLILGPNEQFF. The CDR3 region has the DNA TGTGCCAGCAGCTTAATACTAGGGCCCAATGAGCAGTTCTTC.

This clonotype has only a few counts. The V call is TRBV5-1, the J call TRBJ2-3, with D unresolved. Looked up from germline, CDR1 is SGHRS and CDR2 is YFSETQ. CDR3 length: 14 amino acids. V was clipped by 2 bases and J by 7 bases, with 14 bases between them. DNA for the CDR3: TGCGCCAGCAGCTTCGAAGACACCAGAAATACGCAGTATTTT. Its protein product is CASSFEDTRNTQYF.